One T cell receptor beta chain is described in this entry. Its specificity is unknown. After expansion with viral peptide pools in the ViraFEST assay, antigen-specific CD4+ T cells were sequenced. CD4+ T cell isolation took place after 10 days of culture. Nucleocapsid antibody tests were negative, and the vaccine recipients had no prior SARS-CoV-2 infection. Data came from immunoSEQ multiplex PCR; TCRdb stores just in-frame clones and leaves some out. The sample yields fewer than 25,000 clones, 76% seen once. This sample is part of a study of vaccination effects on CD4 cells after COVID-19. Study outcomes and limitations: Convalescent patients numbered few in the study; early post-infection timepoints were missing entirely.

J was trimmed by 6 bases and V by 5 bases; bases with no gene match: 9. CDR3 size: 15 residues. Germline lookup yields CDR1 SGHAT and CDR2 FQNNGV. Sequencing was performed on CD4+ T cells from PBMCs cultured with HCoV-NL63 spike peptides, taken before COVID-19 vaccination. The TCR originated in a human donor who received a COVID-19 vaccine. The chain uses TRBV11-2 and TRBJ2-2; 7 bases agree with TRBD2. CDR3 region: CASSLVSGGAGELFF. CDR3 nucleotide sequence: TGTGCCAGCAGCCTAGTGTCGGGGGGTGCCGGGGAGCTGTTTTTT.